This T cell receptor (beta chain) appears in the sequencing data of a study of blood T cell repertoires in COVID-19. Across the whole study: Samples taken during acute and convalescent COVID-19 were collected in the United States, Italy and Spain. Sample material is recorded as cDNA or gDNA derived from T cells, B-cell-depleted T cells, or PBMCs.

V trimming: 3 bases; J trimming: 7 bases; junction bases outside the gene matches: 7. CDR1 and CDR2 (germline): SGHRS, YFSETQ. The CDR3 covers 14 residues. Authors' processing steps: For nucleated cells, counts were estimated from reference gene primer amplification. The assay was immunoSEQ multiplex PCR, and TCRdb's table has in-frame clones only and misses some. The DNA was the basis for D and trimming; V, J and clone size are from that table. Of approximately 97,000 clones listed, 70% to 90% are singletons. The sample taken for sequencing was peripheral blood. The rearrangement links TRBV5-1 to TRBJ1-2; 9 nucleotides match TRBD1. This clonotype was obtained from a woman aged 80 or over with acute or convalescent COVID-19. Here the CDR3 reads CASSSSLTGGGYTF. The CDR3 nucleotides read TGCGCCAGCAGCTCAAGTCTGACAGGGGGTGGCTACACCTTC.